One and the same sample provided the 4 T cell receptor beta chains below, sequenced in a study of graft-versus-host responses after intestinal transplantation. The method was immunoSEQ multiplex PCR; TCRdb's version includes in-frame clones alone and lacks a portion of them. The sample shows 10,000 or so clones, approximately 33% of them seen only once. Here the sequenced sample was alloreactive CD4+ T cells from a mixed lymphocyte reaction culture, taken before transplantation. As to subset: CFSE-low proliferating T cells sorted from roughly 6-day pre-transplant mixed lymphocyte reaction (GvH or HvG direction). These receptors came from a human patient who was an organ donor for intestinal transplantation.

This clone was detected a few times. V gene TRBV6-6 combines with J gene TRBJ1-6; a possible D gene is TRBD1 (6 bases). This CDR3 region has 14 residues. CDR1 MNHNY and CDR2 SVGAGI come from the germline V gene (reference sequence). Trimming cost V 8 bases and J 6 bases, with 14 bases left between them. DNA for the CDR3: TGTGCCAGCCAAAGAGGACAGTCTAATTCACCCCTCCACTTT. Translation gives CASQRGQSNSPLHF.

The J gene is TRBJ1-1, the V gene TRBV4-2, with D perhaps TRBD1 (6 bases). Germline V CDR1 and CDR2: LGHNA, YNFKEQ. Between the trimmed V and J ends, which lost 4 bases and 2 bases, there was a span of 11 bases. The CDR3 totals 14 residues. DNA for the CDR3: TGTGCCAGCAGCCCTAGGACAGTAAACACTGAAGCTTTCTTT. Its translation: CASSPRTVNTEAFF.

About this clone: Other DNA sequences in this specimen translate into the identical CDR3. This chain joins TRBV19 and TRBJ2-7; D gene uncertain. CDR1 is LNHDA and CDR2 is SQIVND in the germline V gene (reference sequence). CDR3 length equals 13 residues. The V and J ends lost 3 bases and 3 bases respectively, with 9 bases between them. The CDR3 spells CASSIRDNYEQYF. The CDR3 nucleotides are TGTGCCAGTAGTATCCGAGATAACTACGAGCAGTACTTC.

In its sample, this clone was seen a few times. The chain joins TRBV5-1 to TRBJ1-1, with D possibly TRBD1 on 5 matching bases. The CDR3 extends over 14 amino acids. Germline loops: CDR1 SGHRS, CDR2 YFSETQ. V was clipped by 4 bases and J by 1 base, with 11 bases between them. The CDR3 coding sequence is TGCGCCAGCAGCGGGGCCTCAGGGAACACTGAAGCTTTCTTT. It is translated as CASSGASGNTEAFF.